This T cell receptor (beta chain) is drawn from a study of T cells in Graves' hyperthyroidism and ophthalmopathy. This clonotype was recorded many times. The antigen remains undetermined. Orbital computed tomography and thyroid ultrasound, together with serum TRAb and thyroxine and clinical symptoms, were used for diagnoses. Fresh 10 ml peripheral blood yielded PBMCs. Germline assignment: CDR1 MDHEN and CDR2 SYDVKM. The CDR3 is 14 amino acids. The ends were cut back, 2 bases at V and 7 bases at J, with 12 bases in the middle. The investigators amplified TCR beta CDR3 regions from RNA transcripts. RT-PCR in the first round (using the HTBI primer set) targeted the TCR CDR3. From the multiplex PCR reads, TCRdb called clonotypes with MiXCR, one entry per CDR3 protein. Here the sample spans approximately 600,000 distinct CDR3 sequences, around 15% being singletons. Study conclusions and caveats: Among clonotypes expanded in thyroid above 0.001, most were also found in blood. The model made its ophthalmopathy prediction, and onset followed a median approximately six months later.

The TCR sequence derives from a woman aged 25 to 45 with Graves' hyperthyroidism. The sample consisted of blood. The rearrangement uses TRBV28 and TRBJ1-5, with D unclear. The CDR3 sequence is CASSLPQVGQPQHF. CDR3 nucleotides: TGTGCCAGCAGTTTACCCCAGGTCGGACAGCCCCAGCATTTT.